These 19 T cell receptor beta chains came from one sample sequenced in a study of blood T cell repertoires in COVID-19. The repertoire was sequenced with immunoSEQ multiplex PCR; TCRdb's copy has only in-frame clones and lacks some. The repertoire holds approximately 220,000 clones, with 80% to 85% as singletons. Input material: peripheral blood. The receptors here all came from a woman aged 55-69 years with acute or convalescent COVID-19.

This clone was recorded many times. This chain joins TRBV12-2 and TRBJ2-3; no DNA check was done on the table's D call, TRBD2. TRBV12-2 is classified as a pseudogene. This CDR3 contains 16 residues. For the CDR3, the DNA is TGTGCAAGTCGCTTCCGCGCGGGGGGGATTACAGATACGCAGTATTTT. Amino acids: CASRFRAGGITDTQYF.

The chain carries TRBV2 and TRBJ1-2, with D unresolved. Trimming took 4 bases from V and 1 from J, leaving 10 bases between them. The CDR3 extends over 14 amino acids. Germline V gene sequence: CDR1 SNHLY, CDR2 FYNNEI. CDR3 region: CASSGGQHNYGYTF. CDR3 DNA sequence: TGTGCCAGCAGTGGTGGGCAACATAACTATGGCTACACCTTC.

The chain has TRBV5-1 and TRBJ2-3; the match to TRBD2 covers 9 bases. Germline V gene lookup returns CDR1 SGHRS and CDR2 YFSETQ. V trimming: 6 bases; J trimming: 2 bases; junction bases outside the gene matches: 7. The CDR3 spans 15 residues. CDR3 sequence reads: CASKPGTSNTDTQYF. The CDR3 DNA reads TGCGCCAGCAAGCCCGGGACTAGCAACACAGATACGCAGTATTTT.

The J gene is TRBJ2-3, the V gene TRBV19, with TRBD1 matching over 10 bases. V was clipped by 3 bases and J by 2 bases; unmatched bases: 8. The V gene's germline CDR1 is LNHDA and CDR2 SQIVND (reference sequence). The CDR3 has 17 residues. In DNA form, the CDR3 reads TGTGCCAGTAGTATTTTGGCGGGACAGGGGTTCACAGATACGCAGTATTTT. Its protein product is CASSILAGQGFTDTQYF.

V usage is TRBV20-1 and J usage is TRBJ1-1, with 11 bases aligning to TRBD1. The germline V gene encodes CDR1 DFQATT and CDR2 SNEGSKA (reference sequence). The J segment lost 11 bases and the V segment lost 3 bases, leaving 5 bases of the junction unmatched. This CDR3 region has 12 residues. CDR3 loop: CSASHGQGAAFF. For the CDR3, the DNA is TGCAGTGCTAGTCATGGACAGGGGGCTGCTTTCTTT.

V usage is TRBV6-6 and J usage is TRBJ1-1; the D gene is possibly TRBD1 (5 bases). The CDR3 sequence is 13 residues long. CDR1 is MNHNY, CDR2 SVGAGI, per germline (reference sequence). V lost 3 bases to trimming and J lost 3 bases, with 8 bases between them. The CDR3, as DNA: TGTGCCAGCAGTTATACGGGGGACACTGAAGCTTTCTTT. Translation: CASSYTGDTEAFF.

The chain carries TRBV19 and TRBJ1-2, with D uncertain. The CDR3 runs 14 residues. V was cut by 7 bases and J by 5 bases, with 17 bases left in between. Germline V gene lookup returns CDR1 LNHDA and CDR2 SQIVND (reference sequence). CDR3 loop: CASTPAGEWYGYTF. As DNA, the CDR3 is TGTGCCAGTACCCCTGCCGGGGAGTGGTATGGCTACACCTTC.

The J gene is TRBJ2-7, the V gene TRBV28; a weak D match, TRBD2 (6 bases). The CDR3 covers 14 residues. Germline loops: CDR1 MDHEN, CDR2 SYDVKM. Between the trimmed V and J ends, which lost 6 bases and 0 bases, there was a span of 12 bases. The CDR3 here is CASSRAGLSYEQYF. CDR3 nucleotides: TGTGCCAGCAGCCGGGCGGGACTCTCCTACGAGCAGTACTTC.

This clone occurred once. This chain links TRBV7-2 with TRBJ1-3; unclear D gene. V was pared by 3 bases and J by 2 bases, with 11 bases between. CDR3 size: 15 residues. Per the germline V gene, CDR1 is SGHTA and CDR2 is FQGNSA. In DNA, the CDR3 is TGTGCCAGCAGCTTGGCGGGTCTTGCTGGAAACACCATATATTTT. Translating it yields CASSLAGLAGNTIYF.

There are a few counts of this clone. The chain recombines TRBV4-2 with TRBJ1-2; D is uncertain. The CDR3 totals 14 residues. The germline V and J ends were trimmed by 3 bases and 8 bases, with 16 bases remaining between them. Germline CDR1 reads LGHNA; CDR2 reads YNFKEQ. The CDR3 DNA sequence: TGTGCCAGCAGCCAGGAGGCGGAATCCTCCGGCTACACCTTC. This codes for CASSQEAESSGYTF.

The chain couples TRBV4-2 to TRBJ2-3; 7 bases align to TRBD2. V lost 0 bases to trimming and J lost 6 bases; unmatched junction nucleotides: 6. The CDR3 extends over 15 amino acids. CDR1 is LGHNA, CDR2 YNFKEQ, per germline. The CDR3 protein is CASSQEGREIDTQYF. The CDR3 region has the DNA TGTGCCAGCAGCCAAGAAGGGAGGGAGATTGATACGCAGTATTTT.

The V call is TRBV5-4, the J call TRBJ2-1, with 12 bases that match TRBD2. Germline V gives CDR1 SGHNT, CDR2 YYREEE (reference sequence). Trimming took 1 base from V and 9 from J; bases not matched to a gene: 14. The CDR3 spans 18 residues. CDR3 sequence: CASSLSASASGGAGEQFF. The CDR3 coding sequence is TGTGCCAGCAGCTTGTCAGCTTCGGCTAGCGGGGGGGCCGGTGAGCAGTTCTTC.

This chain links TRBV7-2 with TRBJ2-2; TRBD1 aligns across 9 bases. CDR3 size: 16 residues. Germline V CDR1 and CDR2: SGHTA, FQGNSA. V trimming: 4 bases; J trimming: 1 base; junction bases outside the gene matches: 4. This chain's CDR3 is CASSYGTGWNTGELFF. CDR3 DNA: TGTGCCAGCAGCTACGGGACAGGGTGGAACACCGGGGAGCTGTTTTTT. The full variable domain, rest sourced from reference TRBV7-2 and TRBJ2-2, is GAGVSQSPSNKVTEKGKDVELRCDPISGHTALYWYRQSLGQGLEFLIYFQGNSAPDKSGLPSDRFSAERTGGSVSTLTIQRTQQEDSAVYLCASSYGTGWNTGELFFGEGSRLTVL.

This chain connects TRBV9 to TRBJ1-1; TRBD1 aligns across 7 bases. Germline V gene data show CDR1 as SGDLS and CDR2 as YYNGEE. The CDR3 covers 14 residues. Unmatched junction bases numbered 10, after V lost 4 bases and J lost 7 bases. CDR3 sequence reads: CASSPRGQLNEAFF. In DNA, the CDR3 is TGTGCCAGCAGCCCTCGGGGACAGCTGAATGAAGCTTTCTTT.

This clone was counted only a few times. The rearrangement uses TRBV4-2 and TRBJ1-1; maybe TRBD1 (6 bases). Germline CDR1 and CDR2: LGHNA and YNFKEQ. There are 17 residues in the CDR3. Trimming took 4 bases from V and 4 from J, leaving 22 bases between them. This CDR3 reads CASSRLPGHALGTEAFF. The DNA for the CDR3 is TGTGCCAGCAGCCGGCTTCCGGGACACGCTTTGGGCACTGAAGCTTTCTTT.

The chain joins TRBV4-3 to TRBJ1-2; 7 bases match TRBD1. The V gene end was trimmed by 0 bases and the J gene end by 0 bases; junction bases not matched to a gene: 7. The length of the CDR3 is 17 residues. The germline gives CDR1 LGHNA, CDR2 YSLEER. CDR3 bases: TGCGCCAGCAGCCAAGATGTTTCACAGGGGACTAACTATGGCTACACCTTC. Translating it yields CASSQDVSQGTNYGYTF.

The chain is built from TRBV4-1 and TRBJ2-5, with D maybe TRBD1 (7 bases). The germline V gene has CDR1 MGHRA and CDR2 YSYEKL. The CDR3 covers 14 residues. V was trimmed by 3 bases and J by 2 bases, leaving 10 bases between them. The chain's CDR3 is CASSQTGRQETQYF. The CDR3 DNA sequence: TGCGCCAGCAGCCAGACAGGGAGGCAAGAGACCCAGTACTTC.

This clone was counted a single time. The V and J genes are TRBV7-9 and TRBJ2-3; 7 bases line up with TRBD2. The length of the CDR3 is 15 residues. J lost 8 bases, V lost 3 bases, and 11 bases had no gene match. Germline CDR1 reads SEHNR; CDR2 reads FQNEAQ (reference sequence). CDR3 DNA: TGTGCCAGCAGCTTTCCCAGCGGGGACGTCTCTACGCAGTATTTT. Translating gives CASSFPSGDVSTQYF.

This clone was picked up one time. The chain recombines TRBV6-2 or TRBV6-3 with TRBJ1-6; D might be TRBD1 (5 bases). The V gene lost 2 bases and the J gene lost 5 bases, with 10 bases spanning the gap. The CDR3 covers 15 residues. Germline loops: CDR1 MNHEY, CDR2 SVGEGT. This chain's CDR3 is CASSYSDRDNSPLHF. Written as DNA, the CDR3 is TGTGCCAGCAGTTACAGTGACAGAGATAATTCACCCCTCCACTTT.